The entry below gives a single T cell receptor (beta chain) sequence along with its context. The antigen it recognizes is unknown. Base qualities were left out, and no much larger clone turns up one base away. Ophthalmopathy patients had moderately to severely active disease, Clinical Activity Score of at least 3, NOSPECS grade of at least 4, and disease duration under 3 months. Patients were excluded if they had other autoimmune diseases, uncontrolled infections, pregnancy or lactation. Diagnosis relied on clinical symptoms, serum thyroxine, TRAb, thyroid ultrasound and orbital computed tomography. Ficoll-Paque density gradient centrifugation was used to isolate PBMCs from about 10 ml of fresh peripheral blood. Total RNA was extracted using Trizol reagent, and RNA quality was checked on an Agilent 2100 Bioanalyzer. For repertoire sequencing, the TCR beta CDR3 regions were amplified from RNA transcripts. A first-round RT-PCR used HTBI primers with the Qiagen OneStep RT-PCR kit, followed by a second-round multiplex PCR, size selection and purification. Libraries were sequenced on an Illumina HiSeq2000 using paired-end 100 bp reads. The study's own analysis went as follows. SOAPnuke was used for read processing, and reads with adapters, uncalled bases, a mean Phred below 15, or no exact constant-primer or identifier match were discarded. High-quality paired reads were merged with COPE v1.2.5. Each unique nucleotide sequence was treated as a clonotype, and MiTCR v1.1 was used to align the clonotypes to the IMGT TRB V, D and J references. The analysis was limited to V-J combinations with a frequency above 0.0001, which together covered approximately 99% of the repertoires. For each V-J combination, a TCR clonal expansion and chaos score was defined as F50 clonal expansion divided by the chaos observed in the TCRdist matrix. Features were reduced by Welch's t-statistics and random forest to around 13 V-J combinations, which fed a naive Bayes classifier. The similarity between thyroid and blood repertoires was quantified using the Morisita-Horn index. TCRdb handled the public reads itself, with Q25 trimming in fastp and clone calling in MiXCR, and kept productive beta chains. Every entry covers one CDR3 protein and lists the most common genes and DNA from its rows. TCRdb, not the original authors, processed these V and J calls. Present in this sample are about 400,000 distinct CDR3 sequences, approximately 16% of which were seen just once. The ten biggest clones cover roughly 1.5% of the sample.

The data originate from a study of Graves' ophthalmopathy and Graves' hyperthyroidism (dated by TCRdb to 2017 to 2018). For context, the study as a whole: Peripheral blood was collected before any treatment was given, at the time of initial diagnosis. TCR beta repertoire signatures were used to distinguish Graves' ophthalmopathy from Graves' hyperthyroidism and to predict progression to ophthalmopathy. In six hyperthyroidism patients, the T-cell repertoire of thyroid tissue was compared with the T-cell repertoire of blood. The roughly 94 discovery patients were randomly split 7:3 into training and test sets. In total, approximately 130 blood samples were TCR-sequenced: 40 to 45 ophthalmopathy, under 85 hyperthyroidism and roughly 17 hyperthyroidism-to-ophthalmopathy patients. To explore V-J signatures that separate ophthalmopathy from hyperthyroidism, a discovery set of about 98 patients was enrolled, consisting of approximately 45 with ophthalmopathy and around 57 with stable hyperthyroidism. An independent validation cohort comprised 18 hyperthyroidism patients and 15 to 17 patients who later progressed from hyperthyroidism to ophthalmopathy. Once sampling was done, hyperthyroidism patients were given methimazole at a starting dose of 30 mg daily, while ophthalmopathy patients were given high-dose intravenous methylprednisolone.

What the study reported, not specific to this receptor: Among expanded thyroid clonotypes with frequency above 0.001, most also showed up in blood, which suggests that blood repertoires may reflect the thyroid immune response. In cross-validation, the 13-signature model distinguished ophthalmopathy from stable hyperthyroidism with nearly 90% sensitivity and 81% to 82% specificity, while in the test set the corresponding values were around 79% and 71%. Sample size was not statistically predetermined, and group allocation was not concealed from the investigators. In validation, the model predicted ophthalmopathy progression with about 70% sensitivity and approximately 75% specificity; eleven to twelve predicted patients were CT-confirmed with GO in a median of about 6.1 months.

CDR1 and CDR2 are drawn from the germline V gene: SGHTA, FQGNSA. Measured from the cysteine to the phenylalanine, the CDR3 is 14 residues long. Only the CDR3 part of the read is kept: 42 bases, read in frame from the first base. Between the V and J ends, shortened by 5 bases and 3 bases respectively, the junction contains 14 bases. Sample: peripheral blood. This TCR was sampled from a woman younger than 30 with Graves' ophthalmopathy. Donor details come from another sample of the same person, matched by shared clones. The receptor chain draws on TRBV7-2 and TRBJ2-7, with the D segment identity uncertain. In nucleotides, the sequence is TGTGCCAGCAGCCAAGGAACAGCCTACTACGAGCAGTACTTC. Its protein reads: CASSQGTAYYEQYF.